This TCR beta chain was captured in a study of cytomegalovirus exposure and HLA in healthy donors. General study results and limits: Published work reported that the classifier diagnosed cytomegalovirus status with high specificity and sensitivity. Being productive about 87% or about 30% of the time was typical of most TCR beta V segments in an earlier analysis. Sequence variants that were highly shared formed a cluster that was likely a sequencing artifact.

As regards this clone: Its antigen is not known.

Use of 60 Vbeta and 13 Jbeta primers characterized the PCR. Original processing methods: Per a later analysis, the number of unique TCR beta chains was about 78 million, of which 9 million to 14 million were shared. Profiling relied on immunoSEQ multiplex PCR, and the TCRdb table lists in-frame clones only, not all of them. The D gene and trimming were derived from the DNA, and the V and J assignments and clone size from that table. The sample shows 100,000 to 150,000 clones, and under 2% sits with its ten largest clones. Per germline, CDR1 GTSNPN and CDR2 SVGIG (reference sequence). The CDR3 runs 13 residues. V lost 1 base, J lost 5 bases, and 0 bases stayed unmatched.

The sequence came from a woman aged 40-49 years in good health and CMV-seropositive. The gene calls are TRBV30 and TRBJ2-7, with TRBD2 identical over 12 bases. Sequencing was performed on PBMCs. CDR3 in DNA: TGTGCCTGGAGTGGACTAGCGGGAGACGAGCAGTACTTC. It is translated as CAWSGLAGDEQYF.